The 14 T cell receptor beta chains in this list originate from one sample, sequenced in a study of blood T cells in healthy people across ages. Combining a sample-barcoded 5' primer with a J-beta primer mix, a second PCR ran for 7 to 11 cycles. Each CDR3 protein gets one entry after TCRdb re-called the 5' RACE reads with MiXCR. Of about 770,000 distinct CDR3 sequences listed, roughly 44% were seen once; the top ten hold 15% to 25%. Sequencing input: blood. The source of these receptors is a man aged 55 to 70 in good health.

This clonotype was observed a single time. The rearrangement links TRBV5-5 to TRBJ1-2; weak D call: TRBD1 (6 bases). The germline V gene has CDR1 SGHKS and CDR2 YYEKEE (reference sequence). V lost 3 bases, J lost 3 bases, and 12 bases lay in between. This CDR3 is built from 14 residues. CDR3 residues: CASSSGQTDYGYTF. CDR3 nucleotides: TGTGCCAGCAGCTCCGGACAGACGGACTATGGCTACACCTTC. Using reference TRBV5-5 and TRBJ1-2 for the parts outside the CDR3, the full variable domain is DAGVTQSPTHLIKTRGQQVTLRCSPISGHKSVSWYQQVLGQGPQFIFQYYEKEERGRGNFPDRFSARQFPNYSSELNVNALLLGDSALYLCASSSGQTDYGYTFGSGTRLTVV.

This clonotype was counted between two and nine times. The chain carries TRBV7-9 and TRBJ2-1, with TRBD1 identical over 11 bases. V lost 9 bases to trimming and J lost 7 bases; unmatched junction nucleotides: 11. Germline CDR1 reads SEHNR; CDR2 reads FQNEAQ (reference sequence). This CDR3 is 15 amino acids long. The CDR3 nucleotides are TGTGCCAGTCTGCCTCGGACAGGGGGCAAGAATGAGCAGTTCTTC. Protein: CASLPRTGGKNEQFF.

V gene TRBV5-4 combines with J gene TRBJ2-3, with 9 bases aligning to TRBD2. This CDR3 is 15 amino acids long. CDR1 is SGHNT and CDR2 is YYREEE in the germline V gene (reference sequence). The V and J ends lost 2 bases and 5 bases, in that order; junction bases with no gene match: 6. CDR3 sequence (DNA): TGTGCCAGCAGCTTAGTGGCGGGGGGGCGAGATACGCAGTATTTT. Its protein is CASSLVAGGRDTQYF.

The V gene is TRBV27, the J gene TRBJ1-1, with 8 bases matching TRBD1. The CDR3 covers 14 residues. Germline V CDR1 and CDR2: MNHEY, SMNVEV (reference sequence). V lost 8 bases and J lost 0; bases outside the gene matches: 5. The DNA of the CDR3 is TGTGCCAGCGGAACAGGGGGGATGAACACTGAAGCTTTCTTT. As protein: CASGTGGMNTEAFF.

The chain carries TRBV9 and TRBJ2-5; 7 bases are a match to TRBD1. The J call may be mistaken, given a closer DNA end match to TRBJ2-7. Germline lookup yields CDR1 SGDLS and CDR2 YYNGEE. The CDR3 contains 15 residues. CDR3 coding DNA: TGTGCCAGCAGCGCCCGACAGGGTTCAGACTACGAGCAGTACTTC. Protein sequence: CASSARQGSDYEQYF.

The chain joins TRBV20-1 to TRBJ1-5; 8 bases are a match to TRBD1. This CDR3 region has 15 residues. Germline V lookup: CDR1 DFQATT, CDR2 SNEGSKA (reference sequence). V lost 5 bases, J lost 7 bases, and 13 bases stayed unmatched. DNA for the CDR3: TGCAGTGCTCCGGGGGGCAGGGGGCGCGGGCAGCCCCAGCATTTT. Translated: CSAPGGRGRGQPQHF.

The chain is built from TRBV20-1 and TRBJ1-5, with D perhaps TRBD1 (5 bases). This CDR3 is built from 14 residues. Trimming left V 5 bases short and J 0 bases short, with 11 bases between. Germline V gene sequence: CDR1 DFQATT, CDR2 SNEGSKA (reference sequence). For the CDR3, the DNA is TGCAGTGCTTTAGACAGATATAGCAATCAGCCCCAGCATTTT. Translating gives CSALDRYSNQPQHF.

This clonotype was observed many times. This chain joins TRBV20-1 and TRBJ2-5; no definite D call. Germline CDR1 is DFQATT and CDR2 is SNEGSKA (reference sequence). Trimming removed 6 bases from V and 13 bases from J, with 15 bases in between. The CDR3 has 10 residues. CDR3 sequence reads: CSADPDLRYF. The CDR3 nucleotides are TGCAGTGCCGATCCGGATCTTCGGTACTTC.

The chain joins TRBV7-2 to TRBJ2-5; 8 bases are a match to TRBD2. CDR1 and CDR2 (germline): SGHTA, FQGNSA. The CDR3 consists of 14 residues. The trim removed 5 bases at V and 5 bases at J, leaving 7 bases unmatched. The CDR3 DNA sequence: TGTGCCAGCAGCCAGGGCCCTAGCGGGGAGACCCAGTACTTC. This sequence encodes CASSQGPSGETQYF.

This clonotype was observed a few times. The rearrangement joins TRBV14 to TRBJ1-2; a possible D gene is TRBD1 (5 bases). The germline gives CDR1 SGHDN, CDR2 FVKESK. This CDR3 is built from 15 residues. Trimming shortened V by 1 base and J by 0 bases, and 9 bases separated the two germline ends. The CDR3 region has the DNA TGTGCCAGCAGCCAAGGACAGTTAGCTAACTATGGCTACACCTTC. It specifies CASSQGQLANYGYTF.

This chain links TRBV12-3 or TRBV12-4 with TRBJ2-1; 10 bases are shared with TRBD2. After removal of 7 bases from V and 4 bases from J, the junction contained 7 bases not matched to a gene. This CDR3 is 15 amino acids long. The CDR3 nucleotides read TGTGCCAGCAAGATGAGCGGGGGGGCTTACAATGAGCAGTTCTTC. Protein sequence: CASKMSGGAYNEQFF.

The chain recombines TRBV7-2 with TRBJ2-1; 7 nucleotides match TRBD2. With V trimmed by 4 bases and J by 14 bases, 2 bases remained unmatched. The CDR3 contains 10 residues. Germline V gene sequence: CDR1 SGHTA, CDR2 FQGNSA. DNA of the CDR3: TGTGCCAGCAGCTGGGGGGGGGAGTTCTTC. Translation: CASSWGGEFF.

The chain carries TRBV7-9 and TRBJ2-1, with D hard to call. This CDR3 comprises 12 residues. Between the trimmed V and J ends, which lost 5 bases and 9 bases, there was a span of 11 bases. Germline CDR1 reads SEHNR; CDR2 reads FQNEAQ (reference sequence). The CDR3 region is CASSTASAEQFF. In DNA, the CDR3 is TGTGCCAGCAGCACCGCTTCGGCTGAGCAGTTCTTC.

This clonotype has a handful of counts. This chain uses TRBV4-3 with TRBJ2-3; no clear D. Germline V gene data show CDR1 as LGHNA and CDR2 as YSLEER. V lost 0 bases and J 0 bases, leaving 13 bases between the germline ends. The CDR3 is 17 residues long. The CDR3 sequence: CASSQDSRRPSTDTQYF. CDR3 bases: TGCGCCAGCAGCCAAGACTCTAGACGTCCTAGCACAGATACGCAGTATTTT.